These 30 T cell receptor beta chains were sequenced from one sample in a study of T cells expressing NK-cell markers. One entry per CDR3 protein, without DNA, is what TCRdb gives after re-calling the 5' RACE reads. In all, the sample yields about 160,000 distinct CDR3 sequences. The sequencing input was blood T cells: a sorted CD56 or NKG2C T cell subset, CD4+ or CD8+ T cells, or bulk PBMC T cells (not recorded which). Source of these receptors: a man aged 18 to 69 in good health.

The chain uses TRBV10-3 and TRBJ1-2. CDR1 ENHRY and CDR2 SYGVKD come from the germline V gene. This CDR3 contains 15 residues. The CDR3 loop is CAISESSGLNYGYTF.

This chain connects TRBV7-9 to TRBJ2-7; the D call of TRBD2 rests on TCRdb alone, since no DNA is present to check it. Per the germline V gene, CDR1 is SEHNR and CDR2 is FQNEAQ (reference sequence). This CDR3 spans 16 amino acids. CDR3 in amino acids: CATSGLAGRFSYEQYF.

The rearrangement links TRBV20-1 to TRBJ2-5; TCRdb lists TRBD2, though no DNA is available to test this call. The CDR3 is made up of 15 amino acids. Germline CDR1 DFQATT, CDR2 SNEGSKA (reference sequence). CDR3 in amino acids: CSARGDRTSQETQYF.

The J gene is TRBJ2-4, the V gene TRBV27; TCRdb proposes TRBD1, but this gene call is untestable without DNA. Germline V lookup: CDR1 MNHEY, CDR2 SMNVEV (reference sequence). This CDR3 contains 17 residues. The CDR3 is CASSPSGGLISENIQYF.

The chain employs TRBV6-1 and TRBJ2-7; TCRdb's D call, TRBD1, is unchecked because there is no DNA. CDR3 size: 15 residues. CDR1 MNHNS and CDR2 SASEGT come from the germline V gene. The CDR3: CASSARGGETHEQYF.

In terms of frequency, this clonotype is medium-sized. V and J are TRBV7-9 and TRBJ2-3. Germline CDR1 is SEHNR and CDR2 is FQNEAQ (reference sequence). The CDR3 loop spans 16 amino acids. CDR3 sequence reads: CASSPPWTANRDTQYF.

The chain couples TRBV9 to TRBJ2-3. The CDR3 sequence is 13 residues long. Per the germline V gene, CDR1 is SGDLS and CDR2 is YYNGEE. CDR3 amino acids: CASTGTSRDTQYF.

The V gene is TRBV6-1, the J gene TRBJ1-1; TCRdb returns TRBD1, unconfirmable since there is no DNA. The V gene's germline CDR1 is MNHNS and CDR2 SASEGT. This CDR3 is 15 amino acids long. The CDR3 region is CASSPAAGGYTEAFF.

This chain uses TRBV12-3 or TRBV12-4 with TRBJ1-2; absent DNA, TCRdb's TRBD1 call cannot be checked. CDR3 size: 15 residues. This CDR3 reads CASSLSPGSAYGYTF.

The chain is built from TRBV28 and TRBJ2-2; there is no DNA to check the TCRdb D call of TRBD2. The germline gives CDR1 MDHEN, CDR2 SYDVKM. The CDR3 has 15 residues. The CDR3: CASSVSGGASGELFF.

The chain is built from TRBV19 and TRBJ2-7; checking the TCRdb D call of TRBD2 is not possible without DNA. Germline V gene data show CDR1 as LNHDA and CDR2 as SQIVND (reference sequence). The CDR3 is 14 residues long. The CDR3 region is CASSITDSYYEQYF.

The rearrangement links TRBV20-1 to TRBJ2-1; TCRdb returns TRBD1, unconfirmable since there is no DNA. Germline lookup yields CDR1 DFQATT and CDR2 SNEGSKA (reference sequence). The CDR3 consists of 15 residues. The CDR3 here is CSARAIGDANNEQFF.

V and J are TRBV21-1 and TRBJ1-3; as DNA is missing, the TRBD1 call by TCRdb cannot be tested. TRBV21-1 is a known pseudogene. The CDR3 is 16 amino acids. This chain's CDR3 is CASSNWDRSSGNTIYF.

J is TRBJ2-1 and V is TRBV9. The CDR3 is 12 residues long. Germline CDR1 SGDLS, CDR2 YYNGEE. CDR3 amino acids: CASSGNDNEQFF.

This chain joins TRBV7-9 and TRBJ2-7; there is no DNA to check the TCRdb D call of TRBD1. The CDR3 is 15 residues long. Germline CDR1 SEHNR, CDR2 FQNEAQ (reference sequence). The CDR3 is CASSLRDREIDEQYF.

The CDR3 loop reads CASSTTGAPYEQYF. This chain uses TRBV5-4 with TRBJ2-7. The CDR3 is 14 amino acids. Germline V gene data show CDR1 as SGHNT and CDR2 as YYREEE (reference sequence).

The chain employs TRBV11-2 and TRBJ2-1; the TRBD2 assignment by TCRdb is unverifiable without DNA. CDR1 SGHAT and CDR2 FQNNGV come from the germline V gene. The CDR3 extends over 16 amino acids. CDR3 sequence reads: CASSLYGGGNYNEQFF.

The rearrangement links TRBV3-1 to TRBJ1-4; TCRdb's assignment of TRBD1 cannot be checked, as there is no DNA. Per germline, CDR1 LGHDT and CDR2 YNNKEL (reference sequence). The CDR3 runs 16 residues. The CDR3 spells CASSQEIAGAGEKLFF.

The chain has TRBV29-1 and TRBJ1-4; TCRdb indicates TRBD1, and absent DNA this call remains unverified. The germline V gene encodes CDR1 SQVTM and CDR2 ANQGSEA. The CDR3 has 16 amino acids. The CDR3 protein is CSVSFGTGPYYEKLFF.

The gene calls are TRBV4-1 and TRBJ2-1; as DNA is missing, the TRBD1 call by TCRdb cannot be tested. The CDR3 length is 18 residues. Per germline, CDR1 MGHRA and CDR2 YSYEKL. The CDR3 protein is CASSHLRSGTGFYNEQFF.

This chain uses TRBV5-1 with TRBJ2-7; absent DNA, TCRdb's TRBD1 call cannot be checked. The germline V gene encodes CDR1 SGHRS and CDR2 YFSETQ. The CDR3 covers 14 residues. The CDR3 region is CASSIWTGRAEQYF.

The chain combines TRBV9 with TRBJ2-3; without DNA, the TCRdb call of TRBD2 cannot be checked. The CDR3 spans 17 residues. Germline V gives CDR1 SGDLS, CDR2 YYNGEE. The CDR3 here is CASSVGLAGRRTDTQYF.

The J gene is TRBJ2-1, the V gene TRBV6-1. The length of the CDR3 is 16 residues. Germline V gene lookup returns CDR1 MNHNS and CDR2 SASEGT. Here the CDR3 reads CASSELWNPLDNEQFF.

CDR3 region: CASSLFGSGGGGEAFF. The chain combines TRBV27 with TRBJ1-1. The CDR3 runs 16 residues. Looked up from germline, CDR1 is MNHEY and CDR2 is SMNVEV (reference sequence).

V and J are TRBV6-1 and TRBJ1-4; TCRdb outputs TRBD1, but without DNA this stays unchecked. Germline V lookup: CDR1 MNHNS, CDR2 SASEGT. CDR3 length: 16 amino acids. CDR3 in amino acids: CASRRTEAATNEKLFF.

This chain uses TRBV7-9 with TRBJ1-2. From germline, CDR1 is SEHNR and CDR2 FQNEAQ (reference sequence). This CDR3 comprises 15 residues. The chain's CDR3 is CASSLDGGANYGYTF.

The chain couples TRBV9 to TRBJ2-1; without DNA, the TCRdb call of TRBD2 cannot be checked. The length of the CDR3 is 17 residues. The V gene's germline CDR1 is SGDLS and CDR2 YYNGEE. CDR3 sequence reads: CASSVGTSGRGYNEQFF.

The CDR3 here is CASSLTGWDYGYTF. The gene calls are TRBV13 and TRBJ1-2; the D call of TRBD1 rests on TCRdb alone, since no DNA is present to check it. The length of the CDR3 is 14 residues. The germline CDR1 and CDR2 sequences are PRHDT and FYEKMQ (reference sequence).

This chain uses TRBV7-8 with TRBJ1-2; TCRdb names TRBD1, which stays unverified in the absence of DNA. The CDR3 sequence is 18 residues long. CDR1 and CDR2 (germline): SGHVS, FQNEAQ. CDR3 residues: CASSPHVSSGTGSYGYTF.

The rearrangement uses TRBV24-1 and TRBJ1-5; lacking DNA, the TRBD1 call made by TCRdb goes unchecked. The CDR3 sequence is 15 residues long. Per the germline V gene, CDR1 is KGHDR and CDR2 is SFDVKD. CDR3 in amino acids: CATFAGDYSNQPQHF.